This T cell receptor beta chain was documented in a study of graft-versus-host responses after intestinal transplantation. For the study at large: Uniformly, recipients were administered anti-thymocyte globulin induction with subsequent tacrolimus and steroids for about 3 years. The study, taken as a whole, reports: Early post-transplant HvG declines showed an association with peak circulating GvH clone levels. There were GvH clones found in recipient marrow, and some of them appeared first in ileum or blood. Patients who carried graft-donor T cell macrochimerism also had high graft-versus-host to host-versus-graft clonal ratios in their allografts.

The table came from immunoSEQ multiplex PCR; TCRdb's copy has only in-frame clones and leaves some out. Of some 90,000 clones listed, around 90% are singletons. Germline lookup yields CDR1 MNHEY and CDR2 SMNVEV (reference sequence). The length of the CDR3 is 13 residues. A remark on this clone: As yet, its antigen is unknown. Other DNA sequences within the sample encode an identical CDR3.

The chain uses TRBV27 and TRBJ2-5, with unresolved D. The DNA end is a closer match to TRBJ2-7, so the J assignment may be wrong. The clonotype originates from a human donor who was the organ donor for an intestinal transplant. This material consisted of unstimulated CD8+ T cells sorted from spleen or lymph node cells, taken before transplant. The CDR3 DNA reads TGTGCCAGCAGTTTAGGTCCTTCCTACGAGCAGTACTTC. Protein: CASSLGPSYEQYF.